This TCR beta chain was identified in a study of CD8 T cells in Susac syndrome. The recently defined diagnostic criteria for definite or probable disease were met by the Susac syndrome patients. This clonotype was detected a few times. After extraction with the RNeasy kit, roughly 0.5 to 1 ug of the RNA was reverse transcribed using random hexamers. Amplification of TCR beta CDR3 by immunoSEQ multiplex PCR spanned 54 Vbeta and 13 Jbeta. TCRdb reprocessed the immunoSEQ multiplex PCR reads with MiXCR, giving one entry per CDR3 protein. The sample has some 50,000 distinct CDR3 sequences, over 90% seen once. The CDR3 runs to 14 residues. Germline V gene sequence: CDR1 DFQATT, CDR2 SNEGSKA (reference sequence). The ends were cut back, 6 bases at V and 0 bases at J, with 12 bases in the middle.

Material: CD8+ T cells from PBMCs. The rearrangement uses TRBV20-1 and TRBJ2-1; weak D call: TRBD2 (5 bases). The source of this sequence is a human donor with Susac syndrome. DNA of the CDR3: TGCAGTGCCAAGGACTTTCGCTCCTACAATGAGCAGTTCTTC. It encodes CSAKDFRSYNEQFF.